This TCR beta chain was found in a study of T cell responses to AZD1222 COVID-19 vaccine. Study-level information: Second doses at about 4 or about 12 weeks were pooled.

In germline, CDR1 is LGHDT, CDR2 YNNKEL (reference sequence). The CDR3 length is 16 residues. Trimming pared 0 bases from V and 3 bases from J, leaving 11 bases between. Details on this clone: Its antigen is unidentified.

Sequenced by immunoSEQ multiplex PCR; TCRdb stores in-frame clones only, minus some. The sample consists of roughly 130,000 clones, 87% of them appearing once. Notes on the study in general: White British people made up most donors, females outnumbered males, and clonal diversity was possibly underestimated. Regions 160-218 and 743-854 dominated among vaccine-associated CD4 TCRs spanning spike.

Sequenced here: peripheral blood, sampled on day 0 of AZD1222 vaccination. This receptor was identified in an adult in good health. The chain joins TRBV3-1 (or the pseudogene TRBV3-2) to TRBJ1-4; TRBD1 might be the D (6 bases). The CDR3: CASSQDSGAANEKLFF. DNA for the CDR3: TGTGCCAGCAGCCAAGATTCGGGGGCTGCTAATGAAAAACTGTTTTTT.